The rows below give T cell receptor beta chains drawn from one sample of a study of cytomegalovirus exposure and HLA in healthy donors. The protocol was immunoSEQ multiplex PCR, while the TCRdb copy is restricted to in-frame clones and leaves out a portion. The sample gives over 80,000 clones, about three quarters of which show up once; about 3.7% is in the top ten. The sample consisted of PBMCs. The receptors stem from a middle-aged man in good health and CMV-seronegative. Both conserved end residues are part of each CDR3. A D gene is named only where the DNA matches it firmly. Size is omitted from some rows. Given values are once, few, many or a class for expanded clones.

TGTGCCAGCAGCCGGGACTTATCGAATAACTATGGCTACACCTTC	CASSRDLSNNYGYTF	TRBV5-6	TRBJ1-2	-	-
TGTGCCAGCAGCTCCGCTAGCGGGGGACCTCTCACAGATACGCAGTATTTT	CASSSASGGPLTDTQYF	TRBV13	TRBJ2-3	-	TRBD2
TGCAGCGTTGAAGGAGTCGACAGGCGGGAGACCCAGTACTTC	CSVEGVDRRETQYF	TRBV29-1	TRBJ2-5	once	-
TGTGCCAGCACTGCCATCGGGGGGCACAATGAGCAGTTCTTC	CASTAIGGHNEQFF	TRBV2	TRBJ2-1	-	-
TGTGCCAGCGGTTGGGCTGACAATGAGCAGTTCTTC	CASGWADNEQFF	TRBV13	TRBJ2-1	-	-
TGCGCCAGCAGTCCAGGACAGGGGGCAGATACGCAGTATTTT	CASSPGQGADTQYF	TRBV5-1	TRBJ2-3	once	TRBD1
TGTGCCAGCAGCTGGGGGGGCACAGATACGCAGTATTTT	CASSWGGTDTQYF	TRBV5-6	TRBJ2-3	-	-
TGCGCCAGCAGCTGGACAGGGGACCCTAACTATGGCTACACCTTC	CASSWTGDPNYGYTF	TRBV5-1	TRBJ1-2	-	TRBD1
TGTGCCAGCAGTGAGGGACTAGCGGGGATCTACGAGCAGTACTTC	CASSEGLAGIYEQYF	TRBV27	TRBJ2-7	few	TRBD2
TGTGCCATCAGTGAGTCAAGGGCTAGCGGGGATTTCAATGAGCAGTTCTTC	CAISESRASGDFNEQFF	TRBV10-3	TRBJ2-1	-	TRBD2
TGCGCCAGCAGCTCGACAGGGGGCGCGTCGGGGACCCAGTACTTC	CASSSTGGASGTQYF	TRBV5-1	TRBJ2-5	-	TRBD1
TGTGCCAGCAGCCCGGGCGGGGCCGCACCAACAGATACGCAGTATTTT	CASSPGGAAPTDTQYF	TRBV5-4	TRBJ2-3	-	-
TGTGCCAGCAGCATCGAGGGGTGGACAGGGGGCTGGTCCTATAATTCACCCCTCCACTTT	CASSIEGWTGGWSYNSPLHF	TRBV9	TRBJ1-6	-	TRBD1
TGTGCCACCACCAGATGGGGACTAGCGGGGGGCGGGGACAAAAACATTCAGTACTTC	CATTRWGLAGGGDKNIQYF	TRBV15	TRBJ2-4	few	TRBD2
TGCAGCGTTGAGCGGACAGGGTATCACGAGCAGTACTTC	CSVERTGYHEQYF	TRBV29-1	TRBJ2-7	-	TRBD1
TGCAGTGCTAGTTATAGGACAGTGGCTTTCTTT	CSASYRTVAFF	TRBV20-1	TRBJ1-1	-	-
TGTGCCAGCAGCTTCTTAAACGGGGGGCCCCAGCATTTT	CASSFLNGGPQHF	TRBV5-6	TRBJ1-5	-	-
TGTGCCAGCAGCCAAGCCGCGGGGGGGGTACTGGATACGCAGTATTTT	CASSQAAGGVLDTQYF	TRBV4-2	TRBJ2-3	-	TRBD2
TGTGCCAGCTCCCTAGGGAGGGGATTGTACACTGAAGCTTTCTTT	CASSLGRGLYTEAFF	TRBV18	TRBJ1-1	-	-
TGCAGCGTTGTAACCGACAGGCCCTACAATGAGCAGTTCTTC	CSVVTDRPYNEQFF	TRBV29-1	TRBJ2-1	once	-
TGCGCCAGCAGCTTGAGGGGCACCTATTACACTGAAGCTTTCTTT	CASSLRGTYYTEAFF	TRBV5-1	TRBJ1-1	-	-
TGCGCCAGCAGCTTGGCGGGGACAGATACGCAGTATTTT	CASSLAGTDTQYF	TRBV5-1	TRBJ2-3	once	-
TGTGCCAGCTCGGAGGGCCCCTACGAGCAGTACTTC	CASSEGPYEQYF	TRBV5-5	TRBJ2-7	-	-
TGTGCCAGCAGGAGGACAGGGACGAACACTGAAGCTTTCTTT	CASRRTGTNTEAFF	TRBV7-9	TRBJ1-1	-	TRBD1
TGCGCCAGCAGCTTGGCCTCCAGCGGGGGCACAGATACGCAGTATTTT	CASSLASSGGTDTQYF	TRBV5-1	TRBJ2-3	-	TRBD2
TGTGCCAGCAGCTTCGGGACTAGCGGGGCCCTCGGAGAGCAGTTCTTC	CASSFGTSGALGEQFF	TRBV11-3	TRBJ2-1	-	TRBD2
TGTGCCGCCACCTCCGGAGACATTCAGTACTTC	CAATSGDIQYF	TRBV5-8	TRBJ2-4	-	-
TGTGCCAGTAGTATAGTACGAGGGACAGGGGACTATGGCTACACCTTC	CASSIVRGTGDYGYTF	TRBV19	TRBJ1-2	-	TRBD1
TGTGCCAGCAGTGTGCGGGGGGGGAGTTCAGATACGCAGTATTTT	CASSVRGGSSDTQYF	TRBV6-1	TRBJ2-3	-	TRBD2
TGCGCCAGCAGCCAAGAGGCGGGGGATTTTAACTATGGCTACACCTTC	CASSQEAGDFNYGYTF	TRBV4-1	TRBJ1-2	-	-
TGTGCCAGCAGCTCCATAGCGGGGCCTGGCACAGATACGCAGTATTTT	CASSSIAGPGTDTQYF	TRBV11-2	TRBJ2-3	-	TRBD2
TGTGCCAGCAGCGTACAGGGGGCGGGAGATACGCAGTATTTT	CASSVQGAGDTQYF	TRBV7-9	TRBJ2-3	-	TRBD1
TGTGCCATCAGTCAACAGGGAGGGGGGGAGACCCAGTACTTC	CAISQQGGGETQYF	TRBV10-3	TRBJ2-5	-	-
TGTGCCAGCAGCAAGGACCGGGGGAACACCGGGGAGCTGTTTTTT	CASSKDRGNTGELFF	TRBV7-2	TRBJ2-2	-	-
TGCGCCAGCAGCCAAGGGACTAAGACTACGGGTGGCTACACCTTC	CASSQGTKTTGGYTF	TRBV4-3	TRBJ1-2	-	-
TGTGCTAGTGGTTTACGCCTGAGGTTAAGAATCTACAATGAGCAGTTCTTC	CASGLRLRLRIYNEQFF	TRBV12-5	TRBJ2-1	-	-
TGTGCCAGCACCTCGACAGGGGGCAGATCAGGAAAAGACTATGGCTACACCTTC	CASTSTGGRSGKDYGYTF	TRBV25-1	TRBJ1-2	-	TRBD1
TGTGCCAGTAGCACTGCGGGGGGATCTTGGGAGACCCAGTACTTC	CASSTAGGSWETQYF	TRBV19	TRBJ2-5	-	TRBD2
TGTGCCAGCAGCTCAAGCGGACGCCCGCAAGAGACCCAGTACTTC	CASSSSGRPQETQYF	TRBV27	TRBJ2-5	-	-
TGTGCCAGCAGTGACCCGGACAGGGGGAGGACAGATACGCAGTATTTT	CASSDPDRGRTDTQYF	TRBV2	TRBJ2-3	-	TRBD1
TGTGCCAGCAGTTTCGTCGGGGGAACTAACTATGGCTACACCTTC	CASSFVGGTNYGYTF	TRBV28	TRBJ1-2	few	-
TGTGCCAGCAGCGTAGGTCACAGGGTATTGAGGCCCCCCTACGAGCAGTACTTC	CASSVGHRVLRPPYEQYF	TRBV9	TRBJ2-7	-	-
TGTGCCAGCAGGGGCGGGGAAGGGGATATGTCCCTCCACTTT	CASRGGEGDMSLHF	TRBV9	TRBJ1-6	-	-
TGTGCCAGCAGCCCTTGGGGGGTGAACACTGAAGCTTTCTTT	CASSPWGVNTEAFF	TRBV4-2	TRBJ1-1	few	-
TGTGCCAGCAGACGACAGGGACATGACTATGGCTACACCTTC	CASRRQGHDYGYTF	TRBV2	TRBJ1-2	once	TRBD1
TGTGCCAGCAGCTCGAATTCCGGGACAGGGGAGGACGAGCAGTACTTC	CASSSNSGTGEDEQYF	TRBV5-5	TRBJ2-7	-	TRBD1
TGTGCCAGCAGTTGGGGCGGGGGCGGGGATGAGCAGTTCTTC	CASSWGGGGDEQFF	TRBV14	TRBJ2-1	-	-
TGTGCCACCAGCAGAGTGGGAGCCATGAACACTGAAGCTTTCTTT	CATSRVGAMNTEAFF	TRBV15	TRBJ1-1	once	-
TGTGCCAGCAGCCTAATTGGACAGGGTGTCTATGGCTACACCTTC	CASSLIGQGVYGYTF	TRBV6-6	TRBJ1-2	-	TRBD1